Listed below are T cell receptor beta chains from one sample, sequenced in a study of T cell responses to AZD1222 COVID-19 vaccine. Generated by immunoSEQ multiplex PCR, the TCRdb table keeps only in-frame clones and is missing some. The sample contains 55,000 to 90,000 clones, approximately 80% of which appear only once. The sequencing used peripheral blood, collected on day 0 of AZD1222 vaccination. These receptors were taken from an adult in good health. CDR3s include the opening cysteine and the closing phenylalanine or tryptophan. The D gene is left open where the match is weak. Only part of the rows carry a size: once, few, many, or a class if the clone is expanded.

d_gene	v_gene	j_gene	abundance	CDR3nt	CDR3aa
-	TRBV11-3	TRBJ2-3	-	TGTGCCAGCAGCTTAGGTGTGTCCAGAGGGTTCACAGATACGCAGTATTTT	CASSLGVSRGFTDTQYF
-	TRBV2	TRBJ1-5	-	TGTGCCAGCATGCCCGGCAATCAGCCCCAGCATTTT	CASMPGNQPQHF
-	TRBV2	TRBJ1-2	-	TGTGCCAGCGGCCACCGGAACTATGGCTACACCTTC	CASGHRNYGYTF
TRBD1	TRBV19	TRBJ2-1	-	TGTGCCAGTAGTAGAGGACAGGGGGCAGGTGAGCAGTTCTTC	CASSRGQGAGEQFF
-	TRBV21-1	TRBJ2-7	few	TGTGCCAGCAGCAAAGGTAAAGCTGGGGACAACTCCTACGAGCAGTACTTC	CASSKGKAGDNSYEQYF
-	TRBV19	TRBJ1-5	-	TGTGCCAGTAGTATAGGCGGTCCGTCTCAGCCCCAGCATTTT	CASSIGGPSQPQHF
-	TRBV2	TRBJ1-5	-	TGTGCCAGCAGTGAGGGCAGGACACAAAATCAGCCCCAGCATTTT	CASSEGRTQNQPQHF
-	TRBV27	TRBJ2-7	-	TGTGCCAGCAGTTTAGGTGGAACAAGGTACGAGCAGTACTTC	CASSLGGTRYEQYF
TRBD1	TRBV19	TRBJ1-1	-	TGTGCCAGGTTGCAAGGACAGGGATGCCTGAACACTGAAGCTTTCTTT	CARLQGQGCLNTEAFF
-	TRBV9	TRBJ1-1	few	TGTGCCAGCAGCCACGGACAGTTGAACACTGAAGCTTTCTTT	CASSHGQLNTEAFF
TRBD1	TRBV30	TRBJ1-6	-	TGTGCCTGGAGTGTACATTTGACCCGGGACAGGGATTCACCCCTCCACTTT	CAWSVHLTRDRDSPLHF
TRBD2	TRBV4-2	TRBJ2-7	few	TGTGCCAGCAGCCATAGCGGGGGGGCGCACGAGCAGTACTTC	CASSHSGGAHEQYF
TRBD2	TRBV5-4	TRBJ2-7	-	TGTGCCAGCAGCCCGGGACTAGCGGCCTACGAGCAGTACTTC	CASSPGLAAYEQYF
-	TRBV6-5	TRBJ1-3	once	TGTGCCAGCAGCAACCAGGGAATAGGAAACACCATATATTTT	CASSNQGIGNTIYF
TRBD1	TRBV7-6	TRBJ2-7	-	TGTGCCAGCAGCTTAGGGGACAGGGGATCCTACGAGCAGTACTTC	CASSLGDRGSYEQYF
-	TRBV7-7	TRBJ1-4	-	TGTGCTAGCAGCCTACGGACTCCTAGGCCTAATGAAAAACTGTTTTTT	CASSLRTPRPNEKLFF
TRBD1	TRBV6-5	TRBJ2-4	-	TGTGCCAGCAGTCCGACAGGGGCGGAAAACATTCAGTACTTC	CASSPTGAENIQYF
-	TRBV15	TRBJ1-5	-	TGTGCCACTGCCGAGGGCCAGGTTAACAATCAGCCCCAGCATTTT	CATAEGQVNNQPQHF
-	TRBV5-1	TRBJ1-2	-	TGCGCCAGCAGCCCCGGGAGGGGGGGATCCTATGGCTACACCTTC	CASSPGRGGSYGYTF
TRBD2	TRBV9	TRBJ2-1	-	TGTGCCAGCAGCGTTAGCGGGGGGGTCGGGTATGAGCAGTTCTTC	CASSVSGGVGYEQFF
TRBD1	TRBV5-1	TRBJ2-6	-	TGCGCCAGCAGCTTGATTCCCGGGACAGGACCATCTGGGGCCAACGTCCTGACTTTC	CASSLIPGTGPSGANVLTF
-	TRBV24-1	TRBJ1-2	-	TGTGCCACCAGTGGGGAGGCTGATGGCTACACCTTC	CATSGEADGYTF
-	TRBV11-2	TRBJ2-7	-	TGTGCCAGCAGCTCGTTTGGGCCTTCCTACGAGCAGTACTTC	CASSSFGPSYEQYF
-	TRBV19	TRBJ1-1	-	TGTGCCAGTAGTAAAACACCTAAAACCCTGAACACTGAAGCTTTCTTT	CASSKTPKTLNTEAFF
-	TRBV12-3/TRBV12-4	TRBJ1-1	-	TGTGCCAGCAGTTTAAGCGGGGTCGGTGCTTTCTTT	CASSLSGVGAFF
-	TRBV9	TRBJ1-1	-	TGTGCCAGCAGCCCCACGTCCCGTGGCACTGAAGCTTTCTTT	CASSPTSRGTEAFF
-	TRBV7-2	TRBJ1-2	-	TGTGCCAGCAGCGTATACTTTAGCTACTATGGCGGCTACACCTTC	CASSVYFSYYGGYTF
-	TRBV3-1/TRBV3-2	TRBJ1-6	-	TGTGCCAGCCAAGGAGGGGGGGCGAATTCACCCCTCCACTTT	CASQGGGANSPLHF
-	TRBV18	TRBJ1-5	-	TGTGCCAGCTCACAAAAGGGTGCCAGAGATCAGCCCCAGCATTTT	CASSQKGARDQPQHF
-	TRBV2	TRBJ1-2	-	TGTGCCAGCAGTGAATCGACAGATCCCCGGTATGGCTACACCTTC	CASSESTDPRYGYTF
-	TRBV27	TRBJ1-2	-	TGTGCCAGCAGTCCTAATACTCTAACAGGGTCCGGCTACACCTTC	CASSPNTLTGSGYTF
TRBD2	TRBV4-1	TRBJ2-5	few	TGCGCCAGCAGCCAAGAAGGCCGCCTAGCGGGGGGAGAGACCCAGTACTTC	CASSQEGRLAGGETQYF
-	TRBV3-1/TRBV3-2	TRBJ2-3	-	TGTGCCAGCAGCCAAGATAAAAATACGCAGTATTTT	CASSQDKNTQYF
-	TRBV28	TRBJ1-2	few	TGTGCCAGCAGCCTTGGACAGAACTATGGCTACACCTTC	CASSLGQNYGYTF
-	TRBV10-3	TRBJ2-5	few	TGTGCCATCAGTGAGTCAAATAGGGGGGGACACCGAGAGACCCAGTACTTC	CAISESNRGGHRETQYF
-	TRBV10-2	TRBJ1-5	-	TGCGCCAGCAGCGCGGCTGGGAATCAGCCCCAGCATTTT	CASSAAGNQPQHF
-	TRBV7-9	TRBJ2-5	few	TGTGCCAGCAGCTTTAGGGAAGAGACCCAGTACTTC	CASSFREETQYF
TRBD2	TRBV6-5	TRBJ2-3	-	TGTGCCAGCAATCGACTAGCGGGGGCCACAGATACGCAGTATTTT	CASNRLAGATDTQYF
TRBD1	TRBV24-1	TRBJ2-1	-	TGTGCCACCAGTGATTCGGGACAGGGGAAGAGGGGTGAGCAGTTCTTC	CATSDSGQGKRGEQFF
TRBD1	TRBV28	TRBJ2-7	-	TGTGCCAGCAGCACTCAGTCCCTCAGGACAGGGGCCCTTCTTTCCTACGAGCAGTACTTC	CASSTQSLRTGALLSYEQYF
TRBD2	TRBV5-4	TRBJ2-3	-	TGTGCCAGCAGGCTAGCGGGGGGGCCGGCAGATACGCAGTATTTT	CASRLAGGPADTQYF
-	TRBV10-1	TRBJ1-1	-	TGCGCCAGCAAAGGCCGAAAAGCTTTCTTT	CASKGRKAFF
-	TRBV10-3	TRBJ1-3	few	TGTGCCATCAGAGGTGACTCTGGAAACACCATATATTTT	CAIRGDSGNTIYF
-	TRBV4-2	TRBJ2-7	-	TGTGCCAGCAGCCAGTTGGACGGTACCTACGAGCAGTACTTC	CASSQLDGTYEQYF
-	TRBV12-3/TRBV12-4	TRBJ1-2	-	TGTGCCAGCAGTCGGGACTCTTCTGGCTACACCTTC	CASSRDSSGYTF
-	TRBV21-1	TRBJ1-5	-	TGTGCCAGCAGCAAAGGTGGGGGACGCACAGAGATTAATCAGCCCCAGCATTTT	CASSKGGGRTEINQPQHF
-	TRBV9	TRBJ1-2	-	TGTGCCAGCAGCCTGGACGGACTGAGCTATGGCTACACCTTC	CASSLDGLSYGYTF